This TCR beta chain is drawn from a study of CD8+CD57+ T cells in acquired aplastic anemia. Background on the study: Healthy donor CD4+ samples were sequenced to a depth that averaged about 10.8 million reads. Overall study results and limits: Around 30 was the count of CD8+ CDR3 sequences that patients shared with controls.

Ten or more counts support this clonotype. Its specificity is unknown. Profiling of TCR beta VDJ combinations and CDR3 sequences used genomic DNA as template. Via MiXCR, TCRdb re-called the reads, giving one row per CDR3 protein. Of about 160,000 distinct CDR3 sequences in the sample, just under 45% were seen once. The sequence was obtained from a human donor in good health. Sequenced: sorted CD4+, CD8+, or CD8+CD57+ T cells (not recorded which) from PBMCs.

CDR3 region: CASSLALPIPTSTSYEQYF. CDR3 coding DNA: TGCGCCAGCAGCTTGGCCCTCCCCATACCGACTAGCACCTCGTACGAGCAGTACTTC. This chain links TRBV5-1 with TRBJ2-7; 7 bases fit TRBD2. This CDR3 spans 19 amino acids. Unmatched junction bases numbered 19, after V lost 0 bases and J lost 4 bases. The germline V gene has CDR1 SGHRS and CDR2 YFSETQ.